This T cell receptor beta chain was captured in a study of T cells after yellow fever vaccination. In germline, CDR1 is SEHNR, CDR2 FQNEAQ (reference sequence). This CDR3 is 12 amino acids long. Trimming left V 3 bases short and J 6 bases short, with 5 bases between. Details on this clonotype: Antigen unknown.

Conversion of TCR transcripts into cDNA relied on 5'RACE template switching, which added a universal primer site and UMIs. In TCRdb, the 5' RACE reads were re-called with MiXCR into one record per CDR3 protein. The data show 620,000 or so distinct CDR3 sequences, about 12% seen once. Broader study findings: Clonotype sharing between CD4 and CD8 compartments was small. The study re-detected most primary-vaccination clones after the booster (about 96% CD4, almost 90% CD8).

This receptor was taken from a man aged 30-40 years who received the YFV17D yellow fever vaccine. V usage is TRBV7-9 and J usage is TRBJ2-2; D is unclear. Source: PBMCs, taken on the day of the yellow fever booster vaccination. This chain's CDR3 is CASSFDAGELFF. As DNA, the CDR3 is TGTGCCAGCAGCTTTGACGCCGGGGAGCTGTTTTTT.